Presented here are 5 T cell receptor beta chains from one specimen sequenced in a study of blood T cells in healthy people across ages. The second PCR ran roughly 7 to 12 cycles with a sample-barcoded 5' primer and J-beta primers. TCRdb fed the 5' RACE reads into MiXCR, producing one record per CDR3 protein. The sample consists of roughly 1,500,000 distinct CDR3 sequences, around 39% of them appearing once. Input material: blood. These receptors all stem from a woman aged 18-30 years in good health.

The chain couples TRBV6-1 to TRBJ2-3; unclear D gene. CDR1 and CDR2 (germline): MNHNS, SASEGT. CDR3 size: 15 residues. The germline V and J ends were trimmed by 7 bases and 0 bases, with 14 bases remaining between them. As DNA, the CDR3 is TGTGCCAGCACCTCAGAGGCCGGTAGCACAGATACGCAGTATTTT. Translated: CASTSEAGSTDTQYF.

This chain uses TRBV20-1 with TRBJ1-4; possibly TRBD1 for D (6 bases). The CDR3 has 13 amino acids. The V end was cut by 6 bases, the J end by 2 bases, with 10 bases between. Germline CDR1 reads DFQATT; CDR2 reads SNEGSKA (reference sequence). The CDR3 sequence is CSAWRGTNEKLFF. CDR3 in DNA: TGCAGTGCCTGGAGGGGGACTAATGAAAAACTGTTTTTT.

Many counts were recorded for this clonotype. CDR3 protein: CASSLGTERETQYF. As DNA, the CDR3 is TGTGCCAGCAGTTTAGGAACCGAGAGAGAGACCCAGTACTTC. The chain is built from TRBV12-3 or TRBV12-4 and TRBJ2-5; D not certain. V gave up 1 base and J gave up 4 bases, with 10 bases separating them. The CDR3 has 14 amino acids.

This clonotype was counted a few times. This chain connects TRBV20-1 to TRBJ2-1; D is unresolved. The J call may be incorrect, as the DNA end agrees better with TRBJ2-7. The CDR3 sequence is 15 residues long. Germline V gives CDR1 DFQATT, CDR2 SNEGSKA (reference sequence). In DNA form, the CDR3 reads TGCAGTGCTAGAGATGGGGTAGCCCCCTACAATGAGCAGTACTTC. It specifies CSARDGVAPYNEQYF.

The chain recombines TRBV7-6 with TRBJ2-7; D perhaps matches TRBD1 (5 bases). This CDR3 is built from 14 residues. Germline lookup yields CDR1 SGHVS and CDR2 FNYEAQ. Trimming shortened V by 5 bases and J by 4 bases, and 15 bases separated the two germline ends. CDR3 coding DNA: TGTGCCAGCAGCCCACCGAGACAGCCTTACGAGCAGTACTTC. Translation gives CASSPPRQPYEQYF. Full variable domain (outside the CDR3, taken from reference TRBV7-6 and TRBJ2-7): GAGVSQSPRYKVTKRGQDVALRCDPISGHVSLYWYRQALGQGPEFLTYFNYEAQQDKSGLPNDRFSAERPEGSISTLTIQRTEQRDSAMYRCASSPPRQPYEQYFGPGTRLTVT.